The present TCR beta chain was sequenced within a study of spatial heterogeneity in lung cancer. Study details: In cases with available follow-up PBMC samples, these were sequenced at a median of about two years after resection.

Noted time point: blood at routine non-recurrence follow-up after resection. TCRs were sequenced from unsorted whole RNA of tumor, nontumor lung or PBMC. This clonotype was counted many times. Its antigen is currently unknown. One entry per CDR3 protein, called by TCRdb with MiXCR from the 5' RACE reads. The sample records 95,000 to 130,000 distinct CDR3 sequences, 12% being singletons. Study-wide results and caveats: At resection, ubiquitous expanded tumor TCRs appeared in blood more than at follow-up.

This specimen was PBMCs, taken at follow-up. The receptor's source is a male donor with early-stage non-small cell lung cancer.

In nucleotides, the CDR3 is TGCAGTGCCTCCGGACAGGGGGCGTTATATGCGACCCAGTACTTC. Its translation: CSASGQGALYATQYF. The V and J genes are TRBV20-1 and TRBJ2-5; TRBD1 matches at 11 bases. The CDR3 runs 15 residues. Germline V gene data show CDR1 as DFQATT and CDR2 as SNEGSKA (reference sequence). V lost 6 bases and J lost 7; bases outside the gene matches: 13.